Below are 29 T cell receptor beta chains sequenced from a single sample in a study of cytomegalovirus exposure and HLA in healthy donors. Using immunoSEQ multiplex PCR, the repertoire was profiled, and TCRdb retains in-frame clones only, with some absent. The sample shows 97,000 or so clones, roughly 84% of them seen only once. The sample taken for sequencing was PBMCs. The receptors derive from a young man in good health and CMV-seropositive.

The rearrangement uses TRBV19 and TRBJ2-7; D possibly corresponds to TRBD1 (6 bases). Germline values: CDR1 LNHDA, CDR2 SQIVND (reference sequence). The V gene lost 5 bases and the J gene lost 4 bases, with 15 bases spanning the gap. This CDR3 is 14 amino acids long. This CDR3 reads CASSGLGGIYEQYF. The DNA for the CDR3 is TGTGCCAGTAGTGGGTTAGGGGGAATATACGAGCAGTACTTC.

The chain couples TRBV7-8 to TRBJ2-7; D not resolved. CDR1 and CDR2 (germline): SGHVS, FQNEAQ. The CDR3 runs 16 residues. V was clipped by 2 bases and J by 0 bases, with 14 bases between them. The CDR3 nucleotides read TGTGCCAGCAGCTTATATCGTGGAAGGAGCTCCTACGAGCAGTACTTC. Amino acids: CASSLYRGRSSYEQYF. Combining the CDR3 with reference TRBV7-8 and TRBJ2-7 gives the whole variable domain GAGVSQSPRYKVAKRGQDVALRCDPISGHVSLFWYQQALGQGPEFLTYFQNEAQLDKSGLPSDRFFAERPEGSVSTLKIQRTQQEDSAVYLCASSLYRGRSSYEQYFGPGTRLTVT.

The chain couples TRBV9 to TRBJ1-1; TRBD1 matches 7 bases. The CDR3 runs to 14 residues. Trimming cost V 1 base and J 7 bases; bases outside gene matches: 7. Germline assignment: CDR1 SGDLS and CDR2 YYNGEE. As DNA, the CDR3 is TGTGCCAGCAGCGTAACCACCAGGGGGAATGAAGCTTTCTTT. Translated: CASSVTTRGNEAFF.

V gene TRBV5-4 combines with J gene TRBJ2-7; D perhaps matches TRBD1 (5 bases). Trimming left V 3 bases short and J 6 bases short, with 22 bases between. The CDR3 loop spans 16 amino acids. CDR1 and CDR2 from the germline V gene are SGHNT and YYREEE (reference sequence). The CDR3 DNA reads as TGTGCCAGCAGCTCTATGGGCCTTGGGGCTGTAGGCGAGCAGTACTTC. It translates to CASSSMGLGAVGEQYF.

The chain carries TRBV19 and TRBJ2-7; no reliable D call. Germline CDR1 and CDR2: LNHDA and SQIVND (reference sequence). V lost 5 bases and J 4 bases, leaving 6 bases between the germline ends. The CDR3 runs 11 residues. CDR3 sequence (DNA): TGTGCCAGTAGTTCCCTATACGAGCAGTACTTC. As protein: CASSSLYEQYF.

J is TRBJ2-1 and V is TRBV18; possible D gene TRBD2, 6 bases. Trimming stripped 2 bases from V and 2 bases from J, with 16 bases between. Looked up from germline, CDR1 is KGHSH and CDR2 is LQKENI. This CDR3 is built from 17 residues. This CDR3 is CASSPNLEGFPYNEQFF. The CDR3 DNA follows: TGTGCCAGCTCACCAAATTTGGAGGGGTTCCCCTACAATGAGCAGTTCTTC.

The chain carries TRBV19 and TRBJ2-1, with 7 positions matching TRBD2. In germline, CDR1 is LNHDA, CDR2 SQIVND (reference sequence). V lost 3 bases, J lost 6 bases, and 2 bases stayed unmatched. The CDR3 extends over 13 amino acids. CDR3 amino acids: CASSMGGGNEQFF. The CDR3 DNA reads TGTGCCAGTAGTATGGGGGGGGGCAATGAGCAGTTCTTC.

This clone was picked up one time. V gene TRBV7-6 combines with J gene TRBJ2-2, with unresolved D. CDR1 and CDR2 from the germline V gene are SGHVS and FNYEAQ. This CDR3 region has 13 residues. Trimming left V 5 bases short and J 7 bases short, with 11 bases between. The CDR3, as DNA: TGTGCCAGCAGCCCGCTACGTAGCGGGGAGCTGTTTTTT. Translating it yields CASSPLRSGELFF. Supplemented by reference TRBV7-6 and TRBJ2-2, the full variable domain reads GAGVSQSPRYKVTKRGQDVALRCDPISGHVSLYWYRQALGQGPEFLTYFNYEAQQDKSGLPNDRFSAERPEGSISTLTIQRTEQRDSAMYRCASSPLRSGELFFGEGSRLTVL.

The V gene is TRBV4-3, the J gene TRBJ2-1; weak D call: TRBD2 (6 bases). The CDR3 has 17 residues. Between the trimmed V and J ends, which lost 0 bases and 4 bases, there was a span of 16 bases. CDR1 and CDR2 (germline): LGHNA, YSLEER. CDR3 amino acids: CASSQDIAGSYYNEQFF. In nucleotides, the CDR3 is TGCGCCAGCAGCCAAGATATCGCGGGGTCTTATTACAATGAGCAGTTCTTC.

This clone has a handful of counts. The chain carries TRBV6-1 and TRBJ1-2; D remains ambiguous. Germline CDR1 reads MNHNS; CDR2 reads SASEGT. V lost 6 bases to trimming and J lost 6 bases, with 11 bases between them. CDR3 length equals 12 residues. For the CDR3, the DNA is TGTGCCAGCAGCAATAACGGGAATGGCTACACCTTC. As protein: CASSNNGNGYTF.

The rearrangement links TRBV28 to TRBJ2-7; 12 bases are a match to TRBD2. The germline gives CDR1 MDHEN, CDR2 SYDVKM. This CDR3 has 14 residues. J lost 4 bases, V lost 4 bases, and 2 bases had no gene match. CDR3 sequence: CASSSGLAGYEQYF. CDR3 sequence (DNA): TGTGCCAGCAGTTCGGGACTAGCGGGTTACGAGCAGTACTTC. The variable domain in full, completed from reference TRBV28 and TRBJ2-7, reads DVKVTQSSRYLVKRTGEKVFLECVQDMDHENMFWYRQDPGLGLRLIYFSYDVKMKEKGDIPEGYSVSREKKERFSLILESASTNQTSMYLCASSSGLAGYEQYFGPGTRLTVT.

The rearrangement links TRBV10-1 to TRBJ1-6; no clear D gene. Germline CDR1 WNHNN, CDR2 SYGVQD (reference sequence). The length of the CDR3 is 18 residues. Trimming left V 1 base short and J 0 bases short, with 13 bases between. CDR3 coding DNA: TGCGCCAGCAGTGAGTGGGAGACACCCAGCTCCTATAATTCACCCCTCCACTTT. Translated: CASSEWETPSSYNSPLHF.

The J gene is TRBJ1-1, the V gene TRBV9; 8 bases line up with TRBD1. J was trimmed by 5 bases and V by 5 bases; bases with no gene match: 8. The CDR3 is made up of 14 amino acids. Germline-derived CDR1 and CDR2 are SGDLS and YYNGEE. The CDR3 reads CASRQAGGETEAFF. CDR3 DNA sequence: TGTGCCAGCAGGCAAGCAGGGGGCGAAACTGAAGCTTTCTTT.

This clone was picked up a small number of times. The genes are TRBV6-5 and TRBJ2-7; D perhaps matches TRBD2 (6 bases). V was trimmed by 6 bases and J by 6 bases, leaving 12 bases between them. This CDR3 comprises 12 residues. Germline V gene data show CDR1 as MNHEY and CDR2 as SVGAGI. CDR3 protein: CASRGGPREQYF. The CDR3 bases are TGTGCCAGCAGGGGGGGACCTCGCGAGCAGTACTTC.

This clone occurred a few times. This chain connects TRBV18 to TRBJ1-5, with a weak D call TRBD1 (5 bases). This CDR3 region has 13 residues. Trimming removed 5 bases from V and 6 bases from J, with 11 bases in between. Germline values: CDR1 KGHSH, CDR2 LQKENI. DNA of the CDR3: TGTGCCAGCTCATCTACAGGTCGTCAGCCCCAGCATTTT. It is translated as CASSSTGRQPQHF.

This chain connects TRBV5-5 to TRBJ2-5; D unclear. The CDR3 sequence is 12 residues long. Looked up from germline, CDR1 is SGHKS and CDR2 is YYEKEE (reference sequence). Trimming took off 0 bases at V and 4 bases at J, with 4 bases between the two ends. CDR3 nucleotide sequence: TGTGCCAGCAGCTTGGTCCGAGAGACCCAGTACTTC. Translation: CASSLVRETQYF.

This rearrangement joins TRBV5-4 to TRBJ2-1; 7 nucleotides align to TRBD2. CDR3 size: 19 residues. The germline V gene has CDR1 SGHNT and CDR2 YYREEE (reference sequence). Unmatched junction bases numbered 12, after V lost 0 bases and J lost 0 bases. CDR3 sequence reads: CASSLVGTTFLLSYNEQFF. The CDR3 DNA reads as TGTGCCAGCAGCTTGGTCGGGACTACGTTTCTCCTCTCCTACAATGAGCAGTTCTTC.

This chain connects TRBV4-2 to TRBJ1-1, with D possibly TRBD1 on 5 matching bases. Trimming took 0 bases from V and 2 from J, leaving 7 bases between them. There are 14 residues in the CDR3. Per germline, CDR1 LGHNA and CDR2 YNFKEQ. The CDR3: CASSQDWGNTEAFF. In DNA, the CDR3 is TGTGCCAGCAGCCAAGATTGGGGCAACACTGAAGCTTTCTTT.

The rearrangement joins TRBV7-6 to TRBJ2-7; the match to TRBD2 covers 10 bases. The CDR3 runs 17 residues. Germline CDR1 reads SGHVS; CDR2 reads FNYEAQ. The V and J ends lost 8 bases and 0 bases, in that order; junction bases with no gene match: 13. CDR3 coding DNA: TGTGCCAGCGCCAAGGCAGCGGGGGGGCAAAGCTCCTACGAGCAGTACTTC. This gives the protein CASAKAAGGQSSYEQYF.

This sequence joins TRBV27 and TRBJ2-7; the D gene is possibly TRBD1 (6 bases). V was clipped by 3 bases and J by 1 base, with 10 bases between them. Germline loops: CDR1 MNHEY, CDR2 SMNVEV (reference sequence). There are 14 residues in the CDR3. The CDR3 nucleotides read TGTGCCAGCAGTTTTTCCAGGGGATCCTACGAGCAGTACTTC. Translating gives CASSFSRGSYEQYF.

This chain joins TRBV9 and TRBJ2-3; 9 nucleotides align to TRBD2. Germline CDR1 reads SGDLS; CDR2 reads YYNGEE. This CDR3 is built from 16 residues. J was trimmed by 5 bases and V by 0 bases; bases with no gene match: 7. The CDR3 here is CASSVAGLAGIDTQYF. CDR3 bases: TGTGCCAGCAGCGTAGCTGGGCTAGCGGGGATAGATACGCAGTATTTT.

This chain connects TRBV29-1 to TRBJ2-7, with a weak D call TRBD1 (6 bases). Trimming shortened V by 7 bases and J by 2 bases, and 15 bases separated the two germline ends. Per germline, CDR1 SQVTM and CDR2 ANQGSEA. The CDR3 is made up of 13 amino acids. The CDR3, as DNA: TGCAGCGGAACAGGGATCGGGACCTACGAGCAGTACTTC. Protein product: CSGTGIGTYEQYF.

The chain employs TRBV9 and TRBJ1-1; possibly TRBD1 for D (5 bases). V shed 0 bases and J shed 2 bases, with 17 bases lying between them. The length of the CDR3 is 17 residues. CDR1 and CDR2 (germline): SGDLS, YYNGEE. The DNA of the CDR3 is TGTGCCAGCAGCGTAGGGGTTTTGGGGCAGACAAACACTGAAGCTTTCTTT. Translating gives CASSVGVLGQTNTEAFF. Full variable domain (rest looked up from reference TRBV9 and TRBJ1-1): DSGVTQTPKHLITATGQRVTLRCSPRSGDLSVYWYQQSLDQGLQFLIQYYNGEERAKGNILERFSAQQFPDLHSELNLSSLELGDSALYFCASSVGVLGQTNTEAFFGQGTRLTVV.

This chain links TRBV19 with TRBJ2-1, with a weak D call TRBD2 (6 bases). Trimming removed 6 bases at V and 4 bases at J, with 13 bases between. CDR3 length: 14 amino acids. Germline V gene data show CDR1 as LNHDA and CDR2 as SQIVND (reference sequence). CDR3 sequence (DNA): TGTGCCAGTAGGAGGACTACAAAGTACAATGAGCAGTTCTTC. Translation: CASRRTTKYNEQFF.

In nucleotides, the CDR3 is TGTGCCAGCAGCCTATTCGGCTACAATGAGCAGTTCTTC. Translation: CASSLFGYNEQFF. The chain recombines TRBV11-2 with TRBJ2-1; D is ambiguous. Trimming left V 5 bases short and J 3 bases short, with 8 bases between. The CDR3 extends over 13 amino acids. The germline CDR1 and CDR2 sequences are SGHAT and FQNNGV.

There are a few counts of this clone. The CDR3 DNA reads TGCGCCAGCAGTGAGTTGGGACTAGCGGTTGGAGAGCAGTTCTTC. Amino acids: CASSELGLAVGEQFF. The chain employs TRBV10-1 and TRBJ2-1; 11 bases are shared with TRBD2. Germline CDR1 and CDR2: WNHNN and SYGVQD (reference sequence). J gave up 10 bases and V 1 base, and 6 bases lay outside the gene matches. This CDR3 region has 15 residues.

The chain couples TRBV18 to TRBJ1-3, with D hard to call. The germline V gene encodes CDR1 KGHSH and CDR2 LQKENI. V was shortened by 3 bases and J by 2 bases, with 11 bases between the two germline ends. The CDR3 loop spans 15 amino acids. The CDR3: CASSPEGRPGNTIYF. CDR3 DNA sequence: TGTGCCAGCTCACCTGAGGGCCGCCCTGGAAACACCATATATTTT. The full variable domain, rest sourced from reference TRBV18 and TRBJ1-3, is NAGVMQNPRHLVRRRGQEARLRCSPMKGHSHVYWYRQLPEEGLKFMVYLQKENIIDESGMPKERFSAEFPKEGPSILRIQQVVRGDSAAYFCASSPEGRPGNTIYFGEGSWLTVV.

The chain uses TRBV6-1 and TRBJ1-3; D might be TRBD1 (5 bases). The CDR3 extends over 15 amino acids. CDR1 and CDR2 from the germline V gene are MNHNS and SASEGT. Trimming pared 6 bases from V and 8 bases from J, leaving 20 bases between. The CDR3, as DNA: TGTGCCAGCAGATTACTCAGGGAACGGAAAGACACCATATATTTT. Encoded protein: CASRLLRERKDTIYF.

The chain couples TRBV5-4 to TRBJ2-7; D is possibly TRBD1 (7 bases). Germline V gives CDR1 SGHNT, CDR2 YYREEE (reference sequence). The CDR3 extends over 14 amino acids. V lost 4 bases and J lost 2, with 13 bases in between. The CDR3 loop reads CASSPRGATYEQYF. The CDR3 nucleotides read TGTGCCAGCAGCCCCAGGGGGGCTACCTACGAGCAGTACTTC.